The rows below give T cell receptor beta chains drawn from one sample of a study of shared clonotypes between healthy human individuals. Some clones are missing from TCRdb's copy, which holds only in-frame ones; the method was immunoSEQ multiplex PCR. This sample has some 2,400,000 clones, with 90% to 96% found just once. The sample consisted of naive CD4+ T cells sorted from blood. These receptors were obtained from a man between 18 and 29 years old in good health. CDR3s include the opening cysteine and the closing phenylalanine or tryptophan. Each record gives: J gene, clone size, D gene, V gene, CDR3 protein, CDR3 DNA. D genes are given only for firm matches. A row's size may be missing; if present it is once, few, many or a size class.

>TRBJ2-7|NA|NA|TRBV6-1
CASSSRDTPYEQYF
TGTGCCAGCAGTTCCCGGGACACCCCCTACGAGCAGTACTTC
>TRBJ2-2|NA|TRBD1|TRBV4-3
CASSFDRGLAGELFF
TGCGCCAGCAGCTTCGACAGGGGGCTGGCCGGGGAGCTGTTTTTT
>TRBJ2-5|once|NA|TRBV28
CASSGVGKETQYF
TGTGCCAGCAGTGGGGTGGGAAAAGAGACCCAGTACTTC
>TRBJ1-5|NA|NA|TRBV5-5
CASSLVAASNQPQHF
TGTGCCAGCAGCTTGGTGGCAGCCAGCAATCAGCCCCAGCATTTT
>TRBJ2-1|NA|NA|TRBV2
CASSEEADNEQFF
TGTGCCAGCAGTGAAGAGGCAGACAATGAGCAGTTCTTC
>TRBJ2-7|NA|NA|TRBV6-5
CASSYSGDSYEQYF
TGTGCCAGCAGTTACTCAGGTGACAGCTACGAGCAGTACTTC
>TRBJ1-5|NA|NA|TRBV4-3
CASSQVVGVEQPQHF
TGCGCCAGCAGCCAAGTTGTAGGGGTTGAACAGCCCCAGCATTTT
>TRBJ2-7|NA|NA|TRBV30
CAWSEGSPYEQYF
TGTGCCTGGAGTGAGGGCAGCCCCTACGAGCAGTACTTC
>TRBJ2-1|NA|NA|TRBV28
CASSSGLWGARPNGKNEQFF
TGTGCCAGCAGTTCCGGTTTGTGGGGGGCGCGACCGAACGGGAAAAATGAGCAGTTCTTC
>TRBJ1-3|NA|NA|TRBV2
CASSVSGNTIYF
TGTGCCAGCAGTGTCTCTGGAAACACCATATATTTT
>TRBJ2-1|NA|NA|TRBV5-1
CASSLGQGSSEQFF
TGCGCCAGCAGCTTGGGGCAGGGGTCTAGTGAGCAGTTCTTC
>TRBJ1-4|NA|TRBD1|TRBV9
CASSETAGGGKLFF
TGTGCCAGCAGCGAGACGGCAGGGGGAGGAAAACTGTTTTTT
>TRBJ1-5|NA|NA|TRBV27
CASSLVRGPGQPQHF
TGTGCCAGCAGTTTAGTGCGGGGCCCGGGGCAGCCCCAGCATTTT
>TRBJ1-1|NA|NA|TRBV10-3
CAISDPGHLNTEAFF
TGTGCCATCAGTGACCCGGGACACCTGAACACTGAAGCTTTCTTT
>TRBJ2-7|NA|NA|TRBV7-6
CASSSGEPQYF
TGTGCCAGCAGCTCAGGGGAGCCGCAGTACTTC
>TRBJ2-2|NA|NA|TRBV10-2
CASSANRQGGHGELFF
TGCGCCAGCAGTGCTAACCGGCAGGGGGGTCACGGGGAGCTGTTTTTT